A single T cell receptor (beta chain) is shown here with its context. Its target is unknown. The sample belongs to a study of T cells in Graves' hyperthyroidism and ophthalmopathy. The wider study: Initial diagnosis, before any treatment, was when peripheral blood was collected.

Study findings and constraints: Stable hyperthyroidism and ophthalmopathy were separated using 13 V-J signatures.

The trim removed 4 bases at V and 6 bases at J, leaving 6 bases unmatched. Germline assignment: CDR1 SGHRS and CDR2 YFSETQ. The CDR3 runs to 14 residues. Amplified TCR beta CDR3 regions derived from RNA transcripts. First-round RT-PCR of the TCR CDR3 relied on the HTBI primer set. TCRdb reprocessed the multiplex PCR reads with MiXCR, giving one entry per CDR3 protein. The sample lists about 560,000 distinct CDR3 sequences; roughly 15% were seen once. Hyperthyroidism was newly diagnosed in patients aged 18 to 65 (duration under 2 months). Clinical symptoms, serum thyroxine, TRAb, thyroid ultrasound and orbital computed tomography informed diagnoses.

The TCR comes from a middle-aged woman with Graves' hyperthyroidism. Input material: blood. The chain recombines TRBV5-1 with TRBJ1-4, with 7 bases matching TRBD1. CDR3 nucleotide sequence: TGCGCCAGCAGCGATACAGGGGCTGATGAAAAACTGTTTTTT. Protein sequence: CASSDTGADEKLFF.